Sequencing of this T cell receptor (beta chain) was carried out in a study of blood T cells in healthy people across ages. A second PCR of 7 to 11 cycles used a sample-barcoded 5' primer and a J-beta primer mix. TCRdb re-called the 5' RACE reads through MiXCR, storing one row per CDR3 protein. The sample consists of some 890,000 distinct CDR3 sequences, about 29% of them appearing once. Ranging in age from roughly 6 to 100, the donors were healthy Caucasian individuals from Russia. In regard to this clonotype: What it recognizes is unknown.

Study findings and constraints: Versus aged donors, long-lived donors had higher diversity and more naive CD4+ cells.

These data were also reused for a study on T cells of mothers and their children.

Sequenced: blood. The TCR was taken from a woman in her 40s in good health.

CDR3 region: CASSPGRSSYNEQYF. CDR3 DNA: TGTGCCAGCAGCCCGGGACGGTCATCCTACAATGAGCAGTACTTC. V is TRBV12-3 or TRBV12-4 and J is TRBJ2-1, with D tentatively TRBD1 or TRBD2 (5 bases each). TRBJ2-7 matches the DNA end more closely, so the J call is doubtful. There are 15 residues in the CDR3.